Below, one TCR beta chain is given with its context. Its target is not known. Expressed TCRB transcripts were sequenced, since all the RNA that had been isolated was reverse transcribed. The study sequenced naive, central memory and regulatory T cell samples to an average of approximately 4 million reads. Using immunoSEQ multiplex PCR, the repertoire was profiled, and TCRdb retains in-frame clones only, with some absent. The sample consists of about 360,000 clones, approximately 12% of them appearing once. The data stem from a study of beta chain features in type 1 diabetes. Study-level findings and limits: Moderate but significant shortening of TCRB CDR3s was recorded in all four CD4+ subsets from Type 1 diabetes patients.

Purities in excess of 95% were seen in all sorted populations. The CDR3 sequence is 15 residues long. CDR1 and CDR2 (germline): SGHTA, FQGNSA. Losses at the gene ends were 5 bases for V and 2 bases for J; bases not matched to a gene: 6. This receptor was taken from a woman aged 18-35 years with type 1 diabetes. Sequences were obtained from naive CD4+ T cells from blood. The chain employs TRBV7-2 and TRBJ2-3, with 8 bases lining up with TRBD1. The chain's CDR3 is CASSTQDRVTDTQYF. DNA of the CDR3: TGTGCCAGCAGCACGCAGGACAGGGTCACAGATACGCAGTATTTT. Full variable domain (remainder filled in from reference TRBV7-2 and TRBJ2-3): GAGVSQSPSNKVTEKGKDVELRCDPISGHTALYWYRQSLGQGLEFLIYFQGNSAPDKSGLPSDRFSAERTGGSVSTLTIQRTQQEDSAVYLCASSTQDRVTDTQYFGPGTRLTVL.